Reported below is one T cell receptor (beta chain). The junction had 3 bases not matched to a gene; V was cut back by 9 bases and J by 2 bases. The length of the CDR3 is 13 residues. Here immunoSEQ multiplex PCR was the method, and the copy in TCRdb shows in-frame clones only, minus some. The sample lists a few hundred thousand clones, 89% occurring once. These data are taken from a study of blood T cell repertoires in COVID-19. The specimen sequenced was PBMCs or T cells enriched from blood (not recorded which). This sequence joins TRBV12-3 or TRBV12-4 and TRBJ2-7, with TRBD2 matching 11 bases. This clonotype originated in a woman aged 40 to 50 who had recovered from COVID-19. For the CDR3, the DNA is TGTGCCAGTAATAGCGGGGGGGCCTACGAGCAGTACTTC. Its protein is CASNSGGAYEQYF.